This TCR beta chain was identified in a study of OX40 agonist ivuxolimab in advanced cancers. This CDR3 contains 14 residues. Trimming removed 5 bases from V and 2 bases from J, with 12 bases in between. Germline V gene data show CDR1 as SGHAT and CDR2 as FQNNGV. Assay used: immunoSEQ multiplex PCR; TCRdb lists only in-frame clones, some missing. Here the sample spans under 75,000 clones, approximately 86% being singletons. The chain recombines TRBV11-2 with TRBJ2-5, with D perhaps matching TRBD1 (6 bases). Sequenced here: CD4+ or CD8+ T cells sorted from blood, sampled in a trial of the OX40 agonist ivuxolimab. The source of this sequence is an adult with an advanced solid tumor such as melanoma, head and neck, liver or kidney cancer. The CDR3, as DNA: TGTGCCAGCAGCCCCGACAGGCTTCAAGAGACCCAGTACTTC. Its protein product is CASSPDRLQETQYF.